The sample holds a few counts of the clone carrying this T cell receptor beta chain. The repertoire was sequenced with immunoSEQ multiplex PCR; TCRdb's copy has only in-frame clones and lacks some. The table has some 100,000 clones, around nine tenths seen once. The germline V gene encodes CDR1 MGHRA and CDR2 YSYEKL. The J segment lost 5 bases and the V segment lost 4 bases, leaving 3 bases of the junction unmatched. The CDR3 is 13 residues long. The data belong to a study of T cell responses to AZD1222 COVID-19 vaccine. This sequence originates from an adult in good health. The specimen was peripheral blood, collected on day 0 of AZD1222 vaccination. The chain recombines TRBV4-1 with TRBJ1-1, with 8 bases matching TRBD1. In DNA form, the CDR3 reads TGCGCCAGCAGCCTAGGACAGGGAACTGAAGCTTTCTTT. Translating gives CASSLGQGTEAFF.